This is a list of T cell receptor beta chains from one sample in a study of cytomegalovirus exposure and HLA in healthy donors. Profiled with immunoSEQ multiplex PCR; TCRdb holds only in-frame clones, not every one. The repertoire includes roughly 120,000 clones, under 70% of them detected once, and about 8.5% sits in the top ten. The material sequenced was PBMCs. The receptors shown here come from a man between 18 and 35 years old in good health and CMV-seropositive. Both conserved end residues are part of each CDR3. A D gene is named only where the DNA matches it firmly. Size is stated for part of the rows, as once, few or many counts, or as a class when the clone is expanded.

>TRBV28|TRBJ1-2|NA|NA
TGTGCCAGCAGTTTAACGGGGCAGGGAGGCTATGGCTACACCTTC
CASSLTGQGGYGYTF
>TRBV4-1|TRBJ2-5|NA|NA
TGCGCCAGCAGCCAAGATAGTGGGGGGGCTGAGTCAGAGACCCAGTACTTC
CASSQDSGGAESETQYF
>TRBV29-1|TRBJ1-2|NA|TRBD1
TGCAGCGTTGGGACAGGTTCAGACTATGGCTACACCTTC
CSVGTGSDYGYTF
>TRBV5-1|TRBJ2-1|NA|TRBD1
TGCGCCAGCAGTGCCCAGGGGGCGAATGAGCAGTTCTTC
CASSAQGANEQFF
>TRBV28|TRBJ2-2|NA|NA
TGTGCCAGCAGTTTAGGAGGCTTCGGGGAGCTGTTTTTT
CASSLGGFGELFF
>TRBV6-7|TRBJ1-6|NA|TRBD1
TGTGCCAGCAGTGCACCACCGTTTGGGGACAGCCTCCTTATCGTCCACTTT
CASSAPPFGDSLLIVHF
>TRBV20-1|TRBJ2-5|NA|NA
TGCAGTGCTAGCGGGGAAGAGACCCAGTACTTC
CSASGEETQYF
>TRBV5-1|TRBJ2-4|once|NA
TGCGCCAGCAGCTTGACAGGGTCCCCTGGTCGAGCCAAAAACATTCAGTACTTC
CASSLTGSPGRAKNIQYF
>TRBV5-7|TRBJ1-4|few|NA
TGTGCCAGCAGCTTCCCACAGGCTAATGAAAAACTGTTTTTT
CASSFPQANEKLFF
>TRBV11-3|TRBJ1-6|NA|NA
TGTGCCAGCAGCCCTACCTCCTATAATTCACCCCTCCACTTT
CASSPTSYNSPLHF
>TRBV28|TRBJ1-6|NA|NA
TGTGCCAGCAGTTCCACCGACAGGTTAGGCTCACCCCTCCACTTT
CASSSTDRLGSPLHF
>TRBV5-6|TRBJ2-1|NA|TRBD2
TGTGCCAGCAGCTCCAGACTAGCGGGACGATGGGGCAATGAGCAGTTCTTC
CASSSRLAGRWGNEQFF
>TRBV19|TRBJ2-5|few|TRBD2
TGTGCCAGTAGTATGACCAGCGGGGGGACTGAAGAGACCCAGTACTTC
CASSMTSGGTEETQYF
>TRBV6-5|TRBJ2-5|NA|TRBD2
TGTGCCAGCAGTTCGATACTAGCGGGGGACCAAGAGACCCAGTACTTC
CASSSILAGDQETQYF
>TRBV6-5|TRBJ1-6|NA|NA
TGTGCCAGCAAGCGGGGAGGGGGTTCACCCCTCCACTTT
CASKRGGGSPLHF
>TRBV11-2|TRBJ2-1|NA|TRBD2
TGTGCCAGCAGCTTATTTTCCGGGGGGGCCGATGAGCAGTTCTTC
CASSLFSGGADEQFF
>TRBV7-9|TRBJ2-6|NA|NA
TGTGCCAGCAGCCACACCCTGGGGGGTGCACGCTCTGGGGCCAACGTCCTGACTTTC
CASSHTLGGARSGANVLTF
>TRBV19|TRBJ2-3|NA|TRBD1
TGTGCCAGTAGTGGACAGGGAGCAGATACGCAGTATTTT
CASSGQGADTQYF
>TRBV25-1|TRBJ1-4|NA|NA
TGTGCCAGCAGGTCGGGTGAAAAACTGTTTTTT
CASRSGEKLFF
>TRBV29-1|TRBJ1-2|NA|TRBD1
TGCAGCGTTGAACCTACGACAGGGCCATATGGCTACACCTTC
CSVEPTTGPYGYTF
>TRBV5-1|TRBJ1-6|NA|NA
TGCGCCAGCAGCTTTGACGGAGCCTATAATTCACCCCTCCACTTT
CASSFDGAYNSPLHF
>TRBV29-1|TRBJ2-7|once|NA
TGCAGCGTTGAAGAACGAGGTGCCTACGAGCAGTACTTC
CSVEERGAYEQYF